The TCR beta chain described here comes from a study of Ad26.COV2.S vaccination and SARS-CoV-2 variants. Produced via immunoSEQ multiplex PCR; TCRdb's table is partial and in-frame only. The repertoire holds about 320,000 clones, 70% to 90% seen once, with roughly 1.9% in the top ten. The treatment here: 15 to 20 received Ad26.COV2.S at low or high dose, single or two shots; about 5 received placebo; per-sample allocation not given. The investigators took samples on day 63 after the first vaccine or placebo injection. The length of the CDR3 is 14 residues. Trimming removed 7 bases from V and 5 bases from J, with 12 bases in between. CDR1 is SNHLY, CDR2 FYNNEI, per germline.

This TCR was recovered from a person aged 18 to 65 who received the Ad26.COV2.S COVID-19 vaccine or a placebo. The chain employs TRBV2 and TRBJ1-6, with D possibly being TRBD1 (6 bases). The material sequenced was peripheral blood, taken in a trial of Ad26.COV2.S vaccine versus placebo. The CDR3 reads CASTQGLHNSPLHF. The DNA for the CDR3 is TGTGCCAGCACTCAGGGGTTGCATAATTCACCCCTCCACTTT.